These T cell receptor beta chains were read from a single sample in a study of T cell repertoires in cytomegalovirus infection. TCRdb reprocessed the reads with MiXCR, giving one entry per CDR3 protein. The table lists about 830,000 distinct CDR3 sequences, roughly 33% of them singletons, with around 12% in the top ten. No antigen is known for these receptors. The source material was cultured CD8+ T cells from PBMCs, sampled from culture after CMV antigen stimulation. These receptors were obtained from a human donor in good health (CMV status not recorded). Some clones in this sample may be carry-over from other donors' samples. The CDR3 runs from the conserved cysteine through the conserved F or W. The D gene is left open where the match is weak. The size field is filled for only some rows; it gives once, few, many or a size class.

>.|.|TRBV5-6|TRBJ1-5
TGTGCCAGCAGCTTACGAGTCCAGGCGACTTATAGCAATCAGCCCCAGCATTTT
CASSLRVQATYSNQPQHF
>TRBD1|.|TRBV6-1|TRBJ2-3
TGTGCCAGCAGTGAAAAGGGACAGGGGGCCCCAGATATGCAGTATTTT
CASSEKGQGAPDMQYF
>.|.|TRBV2|TRBJ1-1
TGTGCCAGCAGTGAGATGTGGAACACTGAAGCTTTCTTT
CASSEMWNTEAFF
>TRBD2|.|TRBV6-1|TRBJ2-7
TGTGCCAGCAGATCTACTAGCGACTCCTACGAGCAGTACTTC
CASRSTSDSYEQYF
>TRBD1|.|TRBV19|TRBJ1-5
TGTGCCAGTAGTACCTGGGGACAGGTGAGCAATCAGCCCCAGCATTTT
CASSTWGQVSNQPQHF
>.|.|TRBV6-8|TRBJ1-1
TGTGCCAGCAGATCCCTCCCGGGCGTAGGACAGACTGAAGCTTTCTTT
CASRSLPGVGQTEAFF
>.|few|TRBV7-3|TRBJ2-1
TGTGCCAGCAGCGCCTCAGGGAGCTCCTACAATGAGCAGTTCTTC
CASSASGSSYNEQFF
>TRBD2|few|TRBV27|TRBJ2-1
TGTGCCAGCAACGAAAGAGCGGGGAGCTCCTACAATGAGCAGTTCTTC
CASNERAGSSYNEQFF
>TRBD1|few|TRBV7-6|TRBJ2-3
TGTGCCAGCAGCTATGAGACAGGGGTGAGCACAGATACGCAGTATTTT
CASSYETGVSTDTQYF
>.|few|TRBV12-3/TRBV12-4|TRBJ1-6
TGTGCCAGCAGTTTCCTCCGGGACGGAGATTATAATTCACCCCTCCACTTT
CASSFLRDGDYNSPLHF
>.|.|TRBV7-9|TRBJ1-4
TGTGCCAGCTTGGGGGGAAAGGAAAAACTGTTTTTT
CASLGGKEKLFF
>TRBD1|.|TRBV9|TRBJ2-4
TGTGCCAGCAGCGCCGCCCGGACAGGGAGAGCCAAAAACATTCAGTACTTC
CASSAARTGRAKNIQYF
>TRBD1|.|TRBV29-1|TRBJ2-1
TGCAGCGTTGAAGGGACAGGGTCGTCGCACAATGAGCAGTTCTTC
CSVEGTGSSHNEQFF
>TRBD1|many|TRBV27|TRBJ1-1
TGTGCCAGCAGTTCATCCAGGGGGGTGAACACTGAAGCTTTCTTT
CASSSSRGVNTEAFF
>TRBD1|.|TRBV5-3|TRBJ1-1
TGTGCCAGCACGGAAATAGGGGGCCTGAACACTGAAGCTTTCTTT
CASTEIGGLNTEAFF
>TRBD2|few|TRBV4-1|TRBJ2-7
TGCGCCAGCAGCCAAGAGAGCGGGGGGTGGTACGAGCAGTACTTC
CASSQESGGWYEQYF
>TRBD2|.|TRBV4-1|TRBJ2-5
TGCGCCAGCAGCCACCCAGGGACTAGAGAAGAGACCCAGTACTTC
CASSHPGTREETQYF
>.|.|TRBV12-3/TRBV12-4|TRBJ1-5
TGTGCCAGCAGTTTAGCGTGGACTCGACATAGCAATCAGCCCCAGCATTTT
CASSLAWTRHSNQPQHF
>TRBD2|few|TRBV7-6|TRBJ2-5
TGTGCCAGCAGCTTGATCCCGATGGGGACTAGCGGGGGGCCCAAAGGGACCCAGTACTTC
CASSLIPMGTSGGPKGTQYF
>.|.|TRBV7-6|TRBJ1-5
TGTGCCAGCAGCTTAGCCCCAGTGGGGGGTCAGCCCCAGCATTTT
CASSLAPVGGQPQHF
>.|.|TRBV10-1|TRBJ2-7
TGCGCCAGCAGTCCATATCCGTTAAAACAGGGGAGGAACGAGCAGTACTTC
CASSPYPLKQGRNEQYF
>.|.|TRBV27|TRBJ2-1
TGTGCCAGCAGTTTTTCCTGGAGTACCAATGAGCAGTTCTTC
CASSFSWSTNEQFF
>TRBD1|.|TRBV6-8|TRBJ2-2
TGTGCCAGCATGGGTCGACAGGGGGCCAGCGGGGAGCTGTTTTTT
CASMGRQGASGELFF
>.|.|TRBV7-9|TRBJ2-7
TGTGCCAGCAGCTTAGGGGTGGGACGCCGAGGGGTCTACGAGCAGTACTTC
CASSLGVGRRGVYEQYF
>TRBD1|many|TRBV6-6|TRBJ1-5
TGTGCCAGCAATGACAGGGGGCTAGATCAGCCCCAGCATTTT
CASNDRGLDQPQHF
>.|.|TRBV5-1|TRBJ2-2
TGCGCCAGCAGCGCGGCAGGCGGCACCGGGGAGCTGTTTTTT
CASSAAGGTGELFF